This TCR beta chain was observed in a study of shared clonotypes between healthy human individuals. Study at large: There were three CD4 naive, three CD4 memory, two CD8 naive and one CD8 memory plates per donor. Findings of the study overall: Sharing across four donors was highest in naive CD4 (around 5%) and lowest in memory CD8 (approximately 0.4%). Sequencing depth was expected to influence donor clonotype sharing.

TCRdb keeps only in-frame clones here, not all; method: immunoSEQ multiplex PCR. The sample has approximately 1.9 million clones, just over 90% seen once; the top ten hold approximately 1.7%. Comments on this clone: Its antigen is currently unknown.

Selected positively for CCR7 and CD45RO-negative, naive CD8 cells excluded terminally differentiated effector memory CD45RA+ cells. Every contributor of samples was a Caucasian grown-up residing in Nashville, Tennessee. Between the trimmed V and J ends, which lost 7 bases and 4 bases, there was a span of 15 bases. The CDR3 runs 14 residues. The germline V gene has CDR1 SGDLS and CDR2 YYNGEE. The rearrangement links TRBV9 to TRBJ2-1, with D tentatively TRBD1 (6 bases). The receptor was derived from a man aged 18 to 29 in good health. Some clones in this sample may be carry-over from other donors' samples. The sample taken for sequencing was naive CD8+ T cells from PBMCs. In nucleotides, the CDR3 is TGTGCCAGCGGACTTTCAGGGGCATACAATGAGCAGTTCTTC. This sequence encodes CASGLSGAYNEQFF.